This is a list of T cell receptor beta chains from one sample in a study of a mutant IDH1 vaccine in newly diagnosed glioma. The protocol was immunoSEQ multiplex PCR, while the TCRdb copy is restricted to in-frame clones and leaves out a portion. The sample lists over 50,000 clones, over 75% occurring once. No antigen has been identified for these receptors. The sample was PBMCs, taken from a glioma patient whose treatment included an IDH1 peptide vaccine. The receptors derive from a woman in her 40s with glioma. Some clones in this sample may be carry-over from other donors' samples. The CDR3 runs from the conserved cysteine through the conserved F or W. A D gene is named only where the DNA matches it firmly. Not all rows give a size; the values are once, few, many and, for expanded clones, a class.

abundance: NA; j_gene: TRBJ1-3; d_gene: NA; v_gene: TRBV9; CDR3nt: TGTGCCAGCAGCTACAGGGCTTGGGAAGGAAACACCATATATTTT; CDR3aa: CASSYRAWEGNTIYF
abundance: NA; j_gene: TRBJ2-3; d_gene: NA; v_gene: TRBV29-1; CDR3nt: TGCAGCGTTGTGCAGGGGACAGATACGCAGTATTTT; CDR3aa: CSVVQGTDTQYF
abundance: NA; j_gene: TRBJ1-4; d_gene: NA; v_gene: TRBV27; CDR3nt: TGTGCCAGCACTCCTTATGGGGGACGGGGGTGGGACGAAAAACTGTTTTTT; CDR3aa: CASTPYGGRGWDEKLFF
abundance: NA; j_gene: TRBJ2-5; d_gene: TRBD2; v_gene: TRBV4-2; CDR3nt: TGTGCCAGCAGCCAAGTTAGCGGGGGGGCCAGGGAGACCCAGTACTTC; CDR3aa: CASSQVSGGARETQYF
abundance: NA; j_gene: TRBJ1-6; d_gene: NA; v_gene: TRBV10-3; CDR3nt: TGTGCCATCAGTGAGTTTGTTTCGTCAGGAGATTCACCCCTCCACTTT; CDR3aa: CAISEFVSSGDSPLHF
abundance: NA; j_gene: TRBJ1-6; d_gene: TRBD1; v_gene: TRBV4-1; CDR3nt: TGCGCCAGCAGCAAGACCGGGACAGGGCAGAATTCACCCCTCCACTTT; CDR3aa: CASSKTGTGQNSPLHF
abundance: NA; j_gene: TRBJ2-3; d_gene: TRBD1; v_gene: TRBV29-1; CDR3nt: TGCAGCGTTGCCGGCACGGGACAGGGGAGAGGGACAGATACGCAGTATTTT; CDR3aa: CSVAGTGQGRGTDTQYF
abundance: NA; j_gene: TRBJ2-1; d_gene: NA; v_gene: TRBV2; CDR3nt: TGTGCCAGCAGGACCGGGTCTTACAATGAGCAGTTCTTC; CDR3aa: CASRTGSYNEQFF
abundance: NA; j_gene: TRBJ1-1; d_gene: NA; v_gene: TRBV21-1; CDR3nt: TGTGCCAGCAGCAAGGCAGCAGGGCGAGGGAACACTGAAGCTTTCTTT; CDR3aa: CASSKAAGRGNTEAFF
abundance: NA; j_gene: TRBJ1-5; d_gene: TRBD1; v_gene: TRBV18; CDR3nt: TGTGCCAGCTCAAACTCAGGGGGTCGGAGCAATCAGCCCCAGCATTTT; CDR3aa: CASSNSGGRSNQPQHF
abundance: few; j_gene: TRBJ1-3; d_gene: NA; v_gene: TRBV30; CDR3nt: TGTGCCTGGAGTGTCGATGGGGACACCATATATTTT; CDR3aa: CAWSVDGDTIYF
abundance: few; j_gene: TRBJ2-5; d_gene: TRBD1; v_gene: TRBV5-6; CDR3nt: TGTGCCAGCAGCTTGTTTGTGGGACAGGGATACCAAGAGACCCAGTACTTC; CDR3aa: CASSLFVGQGYQETQYF